These T cell receptor beta chains were read from a single sample in a study of human T cells and chemical hapten exposure. TCRdb independently ran MiXCR on the RACE reads; one entry per CDR3 protein. Among 330,000 or so distinct CDR3 sequences listed, about 6% were seen once. The material was whole blood, obtained in connection with sensitization to the hapten diphenylcyclopropenone (DPC). These receptors originate from a woman aged 18-29 years with alopecia areata. Some clones in this sample may be carry-over from other donors' samples. Each CDR3 is given with its conserved first and last residue. A D gene is named only where the DNA matches it firmly. Expanded clones get a size class; other rows say once, few or many, or leave the size out.

D,J,size,V,DNA,CDR3
.,TRBJ2-4,many,TRBV7-9,TGTGCCAGCAGTAAACAGGGTTTGAACATTCAGTACTTC,CASSKQGLNIQYF
.,TRBJ2-3,.,TRBV5-4,TGTGCCAGCAGCCCGGCGATCCTCGGCGATACGCAGTATTTT,CASSPAILGDTQYF
TRBD1,TRBJ1-3,many,TRBV5-5,TGTGCCAGCAGCCCTACACGGGACAGGAGGTTAAACACCATATATTTT,CASSPTRDRRLNTIYF
.,TRBJ2-4,.,TRBV20-1,TGCAGTGCTAAGGCACTAGCCAAAAACATTCAGTACTTC,CSAKALAKNIQYF
.,TRBJ2-2,.,TRBV6-5,TGTGCCAGCAGTTACCTGGCGCCAAGAAGGGAGCTGTTTTTT,CASSYLAPRRELFF
.,TRBJ1-1,few,TRBV12-3/TRBV12-4,TGTGCCAGCAGTCGAACGTCAGGGGAAGCTTTCTTT,CASSRTSGEAFF
TRBD1,TRBJ2-3,.,TRBV3-1,TGTGCCAGCAGCCAAGATAAGGGGGCGGGCACAGATACGCAGTATTTT,CASSQDKGAGTDTQYF
TRBD1,TRBJ1-6,many,TRBV5-5,TGTGCCAGCAGCTTCAGGGGGCTGGATAATTCACCCCTCCACTTT,CASSFRGLDNSPLHF
.,TRBJ1-4,many,TRBV10-3,TGTGCCATCAGTGTGCAGGGAAGGGAAAAACTGTTTTTT,CAISVQGREKLFF
.,TRBJ1-2,few,TRBV29-1,TGCAGCGTGGTCGCAGGAGGGTATGGCTACACCTTC,CSVVAGGYGYTF
TRBD1,TRBJ1-1,few,TRBV6-5,TGTGCCAGCAGCCGACCTACAACAGGGGGAGGTACTGAAGCTTTCTTT,CASSRPTTGGGTEAFF
TRBD1,TRBJ1-1,many,TRBV6-5,TGTGCCAGCAGTTCGGCCGGGACAGGGGACACTGAAGCTTTCTTT,CASSSAGTGDTEAFF
.,TRBJ1-2,many,TRBV6-2/TRBV6-3,TGTGCCAGCAGTTCAAGTTCGCCCGGCTACACCTTC,CASSSSSPGYTF
.,TRBJ2-5,.,TRBV27,TGTGCCAGCAGTTCCGCAGGGTTGACAGAGACCCAGTACTTC,CASSSAGLTETQYF
TRBD1,TRBJ1-1,many,TRBV18,TGTGCCAGCTCACCGACAGGGTGGACTGAAGCTTTCTTT,CASSPTGWTEAFF